This T cell receptor (beta chain) is drawn from a study of T cell repertoires in cytomegalovirus infection. Study overall: Recently described HLA-C-restricted plus well-studied HLA-B-restricted CMV epitopes were used. It was the public TCR beta signatures that indicated both CMV infection and matching HLA type. Regarding the study as a whole: Ex vivo responses were dominated by HLA-C-restricted CMV-specific TCR beta clonotypes.

TCRdb used MiXCR to reprocess the reads, holding one entry per CDR3 protein. Of about 700,000 distinct CDR3 sequences listed, approximately 33% are singletons. This clonotype showed up many times. Its antigen is undetermined. The CDR3 extends over 15 amino acids. Looked up from germline, CDR1 is SGHTA and CDR2 is FQGNSA. V lost 5 bases and J lost 6; bases outside the gene matches: 6. This sequence joins TRBV7-2 and TRBJ2-7; 14 nucleotides align to TRBD2. This specimen was cultured PBMCs, taken from culture after CMV antigen stimulation. The TCR originated in a human donor in good health (CMV status not recorded). Some clones in this sample may be carry-over from other donors' samples. CDR3 bases: TGTGCCAGCAGCCAGGGGGGACTAGCGGGGGCCGAGCAGTACTTC. This translates into CASSQGGLAGAEQYF.